This record looks at one T cell receptor beta chain sequence and its context. Antigen unknown. Caucasian, healthy and from Russia, the donors were aged between about 6 and 90. Germline V gene data show CDR1 as SGHTA and CDR2 as FQGNSA. The length of the CDR3 is 16 residues. Primed by a sample-barcoded 5' primer and a J-beta primer mix, a second PCR proceeded for about 6 to 12 cycles. The authors tagged each cDNA molecule using a template-switch adaptor with 12 random nucleotides. Via MiXCR, TCRdb re-called the 5' RACE reads, giving one row per CDR3 protein. The sample includes 1.6 million or so distinct CDR3 sequences, almost 35% of them seen just once. This record comes from a study of blood T cells in healthy people across ages. Study-level points and caveats: Naive T cell percentage showed a strong correlation with TCR beta diversity. PBMCs that were unsorted prevented a conclusive naive versus antigen-experienced comparison.

The chain combines TRBV7-2 with TRBJ2-5; no clear D gene. The J call may be in error: the DNA end matches TRBJ2-4 better. The specimen sequenced was blood. This TCR was sampled from a woman aged 25 to 39 in good health. The DNA for the CDR3 is TGTGCCAGCAGCTTATTTGGAACATTAGGCGAAAACATTCAGTACTTC. This sequence encodes CASSLFGTLGENIQYF.